This T cell receptor (beta chain) derives from a study of T cells in Graves' hyperthyroidism and ophthalmopathy. About the research overall: Initial diagnosis, before any treatment, was when peripheral blood was collected. General study points: The model forecast ophthalmopathy, anticipating it by a median around 6.5 months before onset. Separation of ophthalmopathy from stable hyperthyroidism was achieved by a 13 V-J model. Among thyroid clonotypes expanded above 0.001, most also appeared in blood.

Amplified regions were TCR beta CDR3 sequences from RNA transcripts. HTBI primers were used for first-round RT-PCR of the TCR CDR3. TCRdb recomputed calls from the multiplex PCR reads with MiXCR, one row per CDR3 protein. The data hold about 290,000 distinct CDR3 sequences, with roughly 15% observed a single time. Many counts were recorded for this clonotype. What it binds is not known. Input material: blood. The origin of this receptor is a woman between 40 and 55 years old with Graves' hyperthyroidism.

The CDR3, as DNA: TGCGCCAGCAGCCGCCCCGGGACTATCGGGTTGAATGAGCAGTTCTTC. Residues: CASSRPGTIGLNEQFF. V and J are TRBV4-1 and TRBJ2-1, with 7 bases aligning to TRBD2. CDR1 is MGHRA and CDR2 is YSYEKL in the germline V gene. Losses at the gene ends were 4 bases for V and 7 bases for J; bases not matched to a gene: 13. CDR3 length equals 16 residues.